This T cell receptor beta chain was identified during a study of blood T cell repertoires in COVID-19. As for the study in general: The study drew acute and convalescent COVID-19 samples from the United States, Italy and Spain. In each case, the material was cDNA or gDNA derived from T cells, B-cell-depleted T cells, or PBMCs.

Trimming took 3 bases from V and 3 from J; bases not matched to a gene: 18. Looked up from germline, CDR1 is SGHNT and CDR2 is YENEEA. The CDR3 runs 20 residues. The table lists this clone with a count of one. Under the authors' procedure: Using reference gene primer amplification, nucleated cell counts were estimated. Method: immunoSEQ multiplex PCR; TCRdb's copy keeps in-frame clones and lacks some. Clonal size and the V and J genes are those of that table, whereas D and trimming came from the DNA. The sample has fewer than 200,000 clones, more than 70% seen once; the top ten hold roughly 8.2%. The chain combines TRBV11-3 with TRBJ1-1; 11 bases align to TRBD1. Material: peripheral blood. The TCR comes from a woman aged 55-75 years with acute or convalescent COVID-19. The CDR3 DNA reads TGTGCCAGCAGCTTCCTCGGACAGGGGGCGCAGGAGGTGCGGGACACTGAAGCTTTCTTT. Residues: CASSFLGQGAQEVRDTEAFF.